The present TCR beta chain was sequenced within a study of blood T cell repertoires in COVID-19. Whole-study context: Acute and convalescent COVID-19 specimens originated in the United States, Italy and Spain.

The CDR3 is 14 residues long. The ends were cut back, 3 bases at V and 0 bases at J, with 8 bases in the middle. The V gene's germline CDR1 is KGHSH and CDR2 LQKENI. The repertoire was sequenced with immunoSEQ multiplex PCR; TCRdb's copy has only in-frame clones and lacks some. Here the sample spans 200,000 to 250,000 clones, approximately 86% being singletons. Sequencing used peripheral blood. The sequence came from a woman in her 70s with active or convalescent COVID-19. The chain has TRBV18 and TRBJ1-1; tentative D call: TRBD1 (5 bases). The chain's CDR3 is CASSPSGLNTEAFF. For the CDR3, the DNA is TGTGCCAGCTCACCTTCAGGGTTGAACACTGAAGCTTTCTTT.